Here is one TCR beta chain with its context. Antigen specificity is unknown. The data are from a study of cytomegalovirus exposure and HLA in healthy donors. Study information: The same platform was used for the roughly 130 validation repertoires and the roughly 670 first-cohort repertoires, a later analysis reported.

Study-level points and caveats: Accounts indicate the classifier identified cytomegalovirus status with strong specificity and sensitivity. The investigators catalogued under 200 TCR beta chains as cytomegalovirus-associated. A subsequent analysis found that TCR clusters from the first cohort also tended to co-occur in the 90 to 150 validation repertoires, with 90% to 95% of cluster scores above 0.

CDR3 length: 16 amino acids. Germline V gene data show CDR1 as SGHRS and CDR2 as YFSETQ. Trimming pared 9 bases from V and 1 base from J, leaving 21 bases between. Profiled with immunoSEQ multiplex PCR; TCRdb holds only in-frame clones, not every one. The sample has roughly 100,000 clones; roughly nine tenths are singletons. The chain employs TRBV5-1 and TRBJ2-3, with D uncertain. Sequenced input: PBMCs. The sequence was obtained from a woman aged 18-29 years in good health and CMV-seropositive. The CDR3 DNA is TGCGCCACCTCGTTCTTAAGCCCTGCGGGCACAGATACGCAGTATTTT. This translates into CATSFLSPAGTDTQYF.